The subject of this entry is one TCR beta chain. Its specificity is not known. Germline V CDR1 and CDR2: LNHDA, SQIVND (reference sequence). J gave up 4 bases and V 7 bases, and 3 bases lay outside the gene matches. This CDR3 region has 13 residues. With 60 Vbeta and 13 Jbeta primers, the PCR was carried out. Authors' methods: There were 80 million or so unique TCR beta chains by a later count, and some 11 million of them were shared. TCRdb keeps only in-frame clones here, not all; method: immunoSEQ multiplex PCR. D and trimming were read from the DNA, whereas the V and J calls and clone size are those reported in that table. Of some 150,000 clones in the sample, more than 60% were seen once. Nominal health characterized the donors when sampled, though unrecorded immune exposures were likely. The data belong to a study of cytomegalovirus exposure and HLA in healthy donors. General observations from the study: Later analysis demonstrated an association between a missense DCLRE1C variant and TCR beta V- and J-gene trimming.

Material: PBMCs. The rearrangement links TRBV19 to TRBJ1-5, with 8 bases that match TRBD1. This clonotype was sampled from a woman aged 35 to 49 in good health and CMV-seronegative. This CDR3 is CASNTGGNQPQHF. The CDR3 nucleotides read TGTGCCAGTAACACAGGGGGAAATCAGCCCCAGCATTTT. The full variable domain, with the rest looked up from reference TRBV19 and TRBJ1-5, is DGGITQSPKYLFRKEGQNVTLSCEQNLNHDAMYWYRQDPGQGLRLIYYSQIVNDFQKGDIAEGYSVSREKKESFPLTVTSAQKNPTAFYLCASNTGGNQPQHFGDGTRLSIL.